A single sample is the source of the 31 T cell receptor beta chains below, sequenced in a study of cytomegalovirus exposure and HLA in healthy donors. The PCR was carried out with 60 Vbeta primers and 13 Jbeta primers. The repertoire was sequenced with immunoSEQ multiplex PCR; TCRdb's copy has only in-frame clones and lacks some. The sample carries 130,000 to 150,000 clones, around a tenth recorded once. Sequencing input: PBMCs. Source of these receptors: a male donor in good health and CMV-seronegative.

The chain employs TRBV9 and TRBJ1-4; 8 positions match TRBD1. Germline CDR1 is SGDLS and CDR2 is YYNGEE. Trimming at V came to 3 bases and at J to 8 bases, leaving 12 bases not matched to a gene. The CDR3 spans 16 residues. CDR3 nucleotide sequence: TGTGCCAGCAGCGCCGACCCCGGACAGGGAACCGAAAAACTGTTTTTT. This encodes CASSADPGQGTEKLFF. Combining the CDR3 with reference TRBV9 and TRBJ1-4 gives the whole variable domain DSGVTQTPKHLITATGQRVTLRCSPRSGDLSVYWYQQSLDQGLQFLIQYYNGEERAKGNILERFSAQQFPDLHSELNLSSLELGDSALYFCASSADPGQGTEKLFFGSGTQLSVL.

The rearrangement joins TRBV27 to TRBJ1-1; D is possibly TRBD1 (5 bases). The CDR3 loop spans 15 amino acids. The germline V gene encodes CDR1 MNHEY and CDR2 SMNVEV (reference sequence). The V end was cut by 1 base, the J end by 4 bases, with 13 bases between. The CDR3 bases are TGTGCCAGCAGTTTATTTCAGGGTGGAAGCACTGAAGCTTTCTTT. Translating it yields CASSLFQGGSTEAFF.

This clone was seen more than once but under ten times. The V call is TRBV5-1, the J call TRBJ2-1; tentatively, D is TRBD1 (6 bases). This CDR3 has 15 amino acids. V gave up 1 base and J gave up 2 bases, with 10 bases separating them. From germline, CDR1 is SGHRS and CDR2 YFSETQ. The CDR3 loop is CASSLSGDAYNEQFF. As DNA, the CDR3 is TGCGCCAGCAGCTTGTCAGGGGACGCCTACAATGAGCAGTTCTTC.

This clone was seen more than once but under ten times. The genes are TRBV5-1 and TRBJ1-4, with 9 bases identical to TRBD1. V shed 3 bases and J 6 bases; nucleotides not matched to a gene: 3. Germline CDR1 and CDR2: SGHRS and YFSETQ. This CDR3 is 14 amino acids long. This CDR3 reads CASSSDRGDEKLFF. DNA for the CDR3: TGCGCCAGCAGCTCCGACAGGGGGGATGAAAAACTGTTTTTT. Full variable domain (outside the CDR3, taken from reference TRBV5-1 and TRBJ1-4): KAGVTQTPRYLIKTRGQQVTLSCSPISGHRSVSWYQQTPGQGLQFLFEYFSETQRNKGNFPGRFSGRQFSNSRSEMNVSTLELGDSALYLCASSSDRGDEKLFFGSGTQLSVL.

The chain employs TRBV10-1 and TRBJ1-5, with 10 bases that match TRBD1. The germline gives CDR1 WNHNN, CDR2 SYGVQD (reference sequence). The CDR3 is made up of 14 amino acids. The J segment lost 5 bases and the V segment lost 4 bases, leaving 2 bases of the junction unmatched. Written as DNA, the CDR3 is TGCGCCAGCAGTGGGGGACAGGGGTATCAGCCCCAGCATTTT. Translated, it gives CASSGGQGYQPQHF.

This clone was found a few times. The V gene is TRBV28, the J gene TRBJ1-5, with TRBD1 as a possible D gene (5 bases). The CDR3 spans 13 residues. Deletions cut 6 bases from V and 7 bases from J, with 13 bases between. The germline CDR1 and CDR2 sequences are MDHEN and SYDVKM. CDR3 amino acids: CASSPREGQPQHF. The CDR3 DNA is TGTGCCAGCAGCCCCAGGGAGGGGCAGCCCCAGCATTTT.

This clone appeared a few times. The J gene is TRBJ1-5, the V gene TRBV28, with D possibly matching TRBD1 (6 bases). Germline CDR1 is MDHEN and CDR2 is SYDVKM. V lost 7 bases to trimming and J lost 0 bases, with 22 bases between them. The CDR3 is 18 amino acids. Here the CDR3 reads CASTFEVAGDYSNQPQHF. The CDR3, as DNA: TGTGCCAGCACATTTGAGGTTGCAGGGGATTATAGCAATCAGCCCCAGCATTTT.

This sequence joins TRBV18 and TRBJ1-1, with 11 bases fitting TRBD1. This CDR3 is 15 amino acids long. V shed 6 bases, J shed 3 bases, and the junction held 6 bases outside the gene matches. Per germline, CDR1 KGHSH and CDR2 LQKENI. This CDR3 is CASSVGQGADTEAFF. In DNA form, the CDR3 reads TGTGCCAGCTCCGTCGGACAGGGGGCGGACACTGAAGCTTTCTTT.

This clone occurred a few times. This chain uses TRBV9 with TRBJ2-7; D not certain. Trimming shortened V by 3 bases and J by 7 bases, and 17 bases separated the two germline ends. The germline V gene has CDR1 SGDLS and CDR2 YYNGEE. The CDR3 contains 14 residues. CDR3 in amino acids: CASSAETLSGEQYF. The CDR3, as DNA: TGTGCCAGCAGCGCCGAAACTCTCTCGGGTGAGCAGTACTTC. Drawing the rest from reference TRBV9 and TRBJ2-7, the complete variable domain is DSGVTQTPKHLITATGQRVTLRCSPRSGDLSVYWYQQSLDQGLQFLIQYYNGEERAKGNILERFSAQQFPDLHSELNLSSLELGDSALYFCASSAETLSGEQYFGPGTRLTVT.

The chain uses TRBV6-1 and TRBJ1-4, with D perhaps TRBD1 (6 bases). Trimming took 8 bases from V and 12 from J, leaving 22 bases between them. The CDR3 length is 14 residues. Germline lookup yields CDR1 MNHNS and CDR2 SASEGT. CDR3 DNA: TGTGCCAGCTACACCGGTCGGGGGGGGCCGCAACTGTTTTTT. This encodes CASYTGRGGPQLFF.

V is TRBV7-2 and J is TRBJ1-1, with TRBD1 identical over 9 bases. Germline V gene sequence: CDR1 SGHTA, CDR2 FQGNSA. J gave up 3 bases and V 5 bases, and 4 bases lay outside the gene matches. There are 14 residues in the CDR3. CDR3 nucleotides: TGTGCCAGCAGCATGACAGGGGGGGACACTGAAGCTTTCTTT. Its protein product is CASSMTGGDTEAFF. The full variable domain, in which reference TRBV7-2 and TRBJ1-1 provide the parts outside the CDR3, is GAGVSQSPSNKVTEKGKDVELRCDPISGHTALYWYRQSLGQGLEFLIYFQGNSAPDKSGLPSDRFSAERTGGSVSTLTIQRTQQEDSAVYLCASSMTGGDTEAFFGQGTRLTVV.

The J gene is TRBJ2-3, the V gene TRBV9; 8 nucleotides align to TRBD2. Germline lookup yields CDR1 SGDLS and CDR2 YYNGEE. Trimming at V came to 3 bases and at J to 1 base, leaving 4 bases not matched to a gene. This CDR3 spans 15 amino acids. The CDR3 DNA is TGTGCCAGCAGCGAGCGGGAGAGGGGCACAGATACGCAGTATTTT. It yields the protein CASSERERGTDTQYF.

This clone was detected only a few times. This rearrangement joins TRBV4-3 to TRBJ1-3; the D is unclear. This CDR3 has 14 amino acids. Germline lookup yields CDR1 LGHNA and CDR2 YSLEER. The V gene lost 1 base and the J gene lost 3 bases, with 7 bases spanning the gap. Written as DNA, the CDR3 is TGCGCCAGCAGCCAAGGTCCTGTTGGAAACACCATATATTTT. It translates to CASSQGPVGNTIYF.

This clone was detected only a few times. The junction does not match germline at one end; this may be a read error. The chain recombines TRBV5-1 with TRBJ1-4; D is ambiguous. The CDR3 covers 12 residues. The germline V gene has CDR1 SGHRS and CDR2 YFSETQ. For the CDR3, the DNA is TGCGCCAGCAGGGGTACTAATGAAGAACTGTTTTTT. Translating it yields CASRGTNEELFF.

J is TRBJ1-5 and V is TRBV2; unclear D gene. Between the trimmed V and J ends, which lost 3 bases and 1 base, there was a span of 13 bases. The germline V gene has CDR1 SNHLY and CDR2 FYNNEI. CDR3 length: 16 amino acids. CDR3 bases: TGTGCCAGCAGTGAGAATCGGGGTGGGAGCAATCAGCCCCAGCATTTT. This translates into CASSENRGGSNQPQHF.

The CDR3 sequence: CASTSKERGLNTEAFF. CDR3 coding DNA: TGTGCCAGCACCTCCAAGGAGCGGGGACTAAACACTGAAGCTTTCTTT. The chain joins TRBV27 to TRBJ1-1; a weak D match, TRBD1 (5 bases). The V end lost 7 bases, the J end lost 2 bases, and 20 bases lay between the germline ends. The CDR3 contains 16 residues. Germline assignment: CDR1 MNHEY and CDR2 SMNVEV (reference sequence).

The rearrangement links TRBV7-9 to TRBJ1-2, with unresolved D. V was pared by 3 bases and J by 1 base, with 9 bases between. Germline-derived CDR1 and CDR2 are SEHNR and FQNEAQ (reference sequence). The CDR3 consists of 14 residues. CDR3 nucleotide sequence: TGTGCCAGCAGCTTCCTCCCGGTTAACTATGGCTACACCTTC. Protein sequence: CASSFLPVNYGYTF.

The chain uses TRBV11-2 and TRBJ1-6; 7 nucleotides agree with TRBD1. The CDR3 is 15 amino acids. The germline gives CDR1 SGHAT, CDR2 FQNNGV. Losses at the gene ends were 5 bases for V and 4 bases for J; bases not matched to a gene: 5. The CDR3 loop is CASSPWDSYNSPLHF. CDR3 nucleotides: TGTGCCAGCAGCCCCTGGGACAGTTATAATTCACCCCTCCACTTT.

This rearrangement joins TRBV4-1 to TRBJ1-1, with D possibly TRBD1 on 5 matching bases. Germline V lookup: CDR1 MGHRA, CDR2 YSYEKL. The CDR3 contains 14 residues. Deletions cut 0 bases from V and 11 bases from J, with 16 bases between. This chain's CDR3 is CASSQEGLGARAFF. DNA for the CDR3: TGCGCCAGCAGCCAAGAAGGATTAGGGGCGCGTGCTTTCTTT.

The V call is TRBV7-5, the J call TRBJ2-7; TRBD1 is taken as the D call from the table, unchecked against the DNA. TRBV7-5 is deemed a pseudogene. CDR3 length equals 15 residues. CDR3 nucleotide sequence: TGTGTCAGAAGCTTCCGGGACAACATCACTGACGAGCAGTACTTC. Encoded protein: CVRSFRDNITDEQYF.

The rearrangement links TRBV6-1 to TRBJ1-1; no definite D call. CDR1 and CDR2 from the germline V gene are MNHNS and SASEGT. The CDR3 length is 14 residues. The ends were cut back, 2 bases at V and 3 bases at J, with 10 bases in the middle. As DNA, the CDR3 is TGTGCCAGCAGTGAATGGAGCGGGGACACTGAAGCTTTCTTT. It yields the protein CASSEWSGDTEAFF.

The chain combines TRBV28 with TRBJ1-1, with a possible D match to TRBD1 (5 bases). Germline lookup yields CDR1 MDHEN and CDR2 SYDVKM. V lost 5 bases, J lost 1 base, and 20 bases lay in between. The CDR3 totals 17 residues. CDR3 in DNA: TGTGCCAGCAGTCGGGTTGGGTCCGCAGGGCCGAACACTGAAGCTTTCTTT. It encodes CASSRVGSAGPNTEAFF. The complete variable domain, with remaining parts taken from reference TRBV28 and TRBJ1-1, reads DVKVTQSSRYLVKRTGEKVFLECVQDMDHENMFWYRQDPGLGLRLIYFSYDVKMKEKGDIPEGYSVSREKKERFSLILESASTNQTSMYLCASSRVGSAGPNTEAFFGQGTRLTVV.

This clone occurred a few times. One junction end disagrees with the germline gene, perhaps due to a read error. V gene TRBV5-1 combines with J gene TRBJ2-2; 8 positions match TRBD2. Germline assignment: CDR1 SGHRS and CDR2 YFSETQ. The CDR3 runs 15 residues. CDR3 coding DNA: TGCGCCAGCAACTTGGTAGCGGGATATGCCGGGGAGCTGTTTTTT. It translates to CASNLVAGYAGELFF. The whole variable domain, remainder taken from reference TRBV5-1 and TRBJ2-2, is KAGVTQTPRYLIKTRGQQVTLSCSPISGHRSVSWYQQTPGQGLQFLFEYFSETQRNKGNFPGRFSGRQFSNSRSEMNVSTLELGDSALYLCASNLVAGYAGELFFGEGSRLTVL.

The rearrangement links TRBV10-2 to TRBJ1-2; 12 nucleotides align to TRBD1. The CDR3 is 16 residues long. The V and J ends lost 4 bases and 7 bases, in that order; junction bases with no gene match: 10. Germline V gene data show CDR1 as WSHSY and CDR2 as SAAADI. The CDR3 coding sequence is TGCGCCAGCAGTGGCCCCCGGGACAGGGGGCGAGGTGGCTACACCTTC. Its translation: CASSGPRDRGRGGYTF.

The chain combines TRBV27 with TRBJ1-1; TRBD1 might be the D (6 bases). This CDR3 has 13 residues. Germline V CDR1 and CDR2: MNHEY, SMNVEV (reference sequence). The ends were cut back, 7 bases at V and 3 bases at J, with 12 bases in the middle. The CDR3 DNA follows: TGTGCCAGCAAGCCAGGGGTGGACACTGAAGCTTTCTTT. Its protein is CASKPGVDTEAFF.

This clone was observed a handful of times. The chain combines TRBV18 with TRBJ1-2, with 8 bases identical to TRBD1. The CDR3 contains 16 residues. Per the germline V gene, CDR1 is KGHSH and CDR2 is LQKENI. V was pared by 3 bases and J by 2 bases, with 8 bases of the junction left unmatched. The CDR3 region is CASSPTGDISNYGYTF. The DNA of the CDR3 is TGTGCCAGCTCACCGACAGGGGACATATCAAACTATGGCTACACCTTC.

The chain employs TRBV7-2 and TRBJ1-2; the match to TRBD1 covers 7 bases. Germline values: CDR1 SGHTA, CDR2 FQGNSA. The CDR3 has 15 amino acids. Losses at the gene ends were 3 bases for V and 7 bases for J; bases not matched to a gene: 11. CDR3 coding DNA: TGTGCCAGCAGCTTGGGGATAAGCCAGGGGGGTGGCTACACCTTC. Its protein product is CASSLGISQGGGYTF.

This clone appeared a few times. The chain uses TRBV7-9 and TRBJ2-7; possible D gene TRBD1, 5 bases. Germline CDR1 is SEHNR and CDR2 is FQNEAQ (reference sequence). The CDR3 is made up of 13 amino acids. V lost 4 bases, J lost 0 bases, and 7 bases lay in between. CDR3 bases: TGTGCCAGCAGCTCCACAGGCTCCTACGAGCAGTACTTC. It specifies CASSSTGSYEQYF.

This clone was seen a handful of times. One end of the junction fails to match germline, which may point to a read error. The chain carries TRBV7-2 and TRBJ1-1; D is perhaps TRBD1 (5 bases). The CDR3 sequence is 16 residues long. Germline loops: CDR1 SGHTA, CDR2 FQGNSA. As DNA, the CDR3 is TGTGCCAGCAGCTTAGCGCTTCGACAGCAGAACCCTGAAGCTTTCTTT. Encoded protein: CASSLALRQQNPEAFF.

In DNA, the CDR3 is TGTGCCAGCAGTACTAGCGGGGCCCTCTCCTACAATGAGCAGTTCTTC. Protein product: CASSTSGALSYNEQFF. This rearrangement joins TRBV28 to TRBJ2-1, with TRBD2 identical over 10 bases. J was trimmed by 0 bases and V by 5 bases; bases with no gene match: 4. This CDR3 spans 16 amino acids. Germline V gives CDR1 MDHEN, CDR2 SYDVKM.

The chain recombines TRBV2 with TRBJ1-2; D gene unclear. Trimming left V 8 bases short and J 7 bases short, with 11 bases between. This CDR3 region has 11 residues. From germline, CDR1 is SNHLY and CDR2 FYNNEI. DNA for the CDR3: TGTGCCAGCCGATCCGGAGGTGGCTACACCTTC. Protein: CASRSGGGYTF.